Below, 4 T cell receptor beta chains from the same sample are listed, as sequenced in a study of cytomegalovirus exposure and HLA in healthy donors. The PCR used 60 Vbeta and 13 Jbeta primers. TCRdb's copy holds only in-frame clones and misses some; the assay was immunoSEQ multiplex PCR. The sample's table shows fewer than 150,000 clones. Sequences were obtained from PBMCs. The source is a man aged 18 to 29 in good health and CMV-seronegative.

The V and J genes are TRBV19 and TRBJ2-5; TRBD1 matches at 7 bases. The end of the DNA aligns better with TRBJ2-7, so the J call may be wrong. The CDR3 has 13 residues. Germline loops: CDR1 LNHDA, CDR2 SQIVND (reference sequence). CDR3 bases: TGTGCCAGTAGTACGCGGACAGGCTACGAGCAGTACTTC. Translating gives CASSTRTGYEQYF.

The rearrangement links TRBV2 to TRBJ1-5, with TRBD1 as a possible D gene (5 bases). In germline, CDR1 is SNHLY, CDR2 FYNNEI. V was clipped by 6 bases and J by 3 bases, with 12 bases between them. The CDR3 has 14 amino acids. CDR3: CASSFDRNNQPQHF. The CDR3 nucleotides read TGTGCCAGCAGCTTTGACAGAAACAATCAGCCCCAGCATTTT.

The chain carries TRBV5-1 and TRBJ2-7, with TRBD2 matching over 7 bases. This CDR3 is 15 amino acids long. J gave up 4 bases and V 3 bases, and 10 bases lay outside the gene matches. From germline, CDR1 is SGHRS and CDR2 YFSETQ. The CDR3 loop reads CASSSGLTTQYEQYF. CDR3 sequence (DNA): TGCGCCAGCAGCTCGGGACTAACAACCCAGTACGAGCAGTACTTC.

This chain uses TRBV13 with TRBJ2-1, with a weak D call TRBD2 (6 bases). The CDR3 covers 14 residues. V was cut by 3 bases and J by 12 bases, with 18 bases left in between. Germline V CDR1 and CDR2: PRHDT, FYEKMQ (reference sequence). Here the CDR3 reads CASSLAEAGFRQFF. The CDR3 nucleotides read TGTGCCAGCAGCTTGGCGGAGGCGGGATTCCGGCAGTTCTTC.